These 31 T cell receptor beta chains were all obtained from the same sample, sequenced in a study of CD8 T cells in Susac syndrome. Random hexamers were used to reverse transcribe 0.5 to 1 ug of RNA. TCRdb re-called the immunoSEQ multiplex PCR reads through MiXCR, storing one row per CDR3 protein. The data show 95,000 to 150,000 distinct CDR3 sequences, roughly 95% seen once. The sequenced material came from CD4+ T cells from PBMCs. These receptor sequences come from a human donor with Susac syndrome.

V and J are TRBV4-2 and TRBJ2-2; D perhaps matches TRBD2 (6 bases). The germline V gene has CDR1 LGHNA and CDR2 YNFKEQ. V was shortened by 4 bases and J by 5 bases, with 17 bases between the two germline ends. The CDR3 loop spans 16 amino acids. The CDR3 DNA is TGTGCCAGCAGCCGAAACCTTCGGGACTCAACCGGGGAGCTGTTTTTT. It is translated as CASSRNLRDSTGELFF.

The chain couples TRBV10-3 to TRBJ2-5; TRBD2 is a possible D gene (7 bases). This CDR3 has 14 amino acids. Germline CDR1 ENHRY, CDR2 SYGVKD. With 11 bases removed from V and 1 base from J, the gap between germline ends came to 17 bases. CDR3 nucleotides: TGTGCCGCCCATGGGGGGGCCCCCCAAGAGACCCAGTACTTC. The encoded protein is CAAHGGAPQETQYF.

The CDR3 protein is CSARTGGSGNQPQHF. Written as DNA, the CDR3 is TGCAGTGCTCGGACAGGGGGCTCTGGCAATCAGCCCCAGCATTTT. The chain employs TRBV20-1 and TRBJ1-5; 11 bases are shared with TRBD1. CDR3 length: 15 residues. CDR1 DFQATT and CDR2 SNEGSKA come from the germline V gene (reference sequence). The trim removed 5 bases at V and 2 bases at J, leaving 5 bases unmatched.

The table lists this clonotype with a count of one. The rearrangement joins TRBV9 to TRBJ2-4; 9 nucleotides agree with TRBD1. From germline, CDR1 is SGDLS and CDR2 YYNGEE. J gave up 6 bases and V 6 bases, and 10 bases lay outside the gene matches. The CDR3 covers 15 residues. The CDR3 DNA follows: TGTGCCAGCACCCCTGGGGACAGGGAATCAAACATTCAGTACTTC. This sequence encodes CASTPGDRESNIQYF.

V is TRBV28 and J is TRBJ2-2, with TRBD1 as a possible D gene (6 bases). The CDR3 totals 18 residues. In germline, CDR1 is MDHEN, CDR2 SYDVKM. V was shortened by 7 bases and J by 5 bases, with 26 bases between the two germline ends. CDR3 sequence reads: CASNRRGGAGWGTGELFF. The CDR3 DNA reads TGTGCCAGCAACCGAAGAGGGGGTGCCGGTTGGGGGACCGGGGAGCTGTTTTTT.

The V gene is TRBV29-1, the J gene TRBJ2-3, with no clear D. The CDR3 extends over 13 amino acids. CDR1 SQVTM and CDR2 ANQGSEA come from the germline V gene. The V end lost 5 bases, the J end lost 0 bases, and 9 bases lay between the germline ends. The CDR3 DNA is TGCAGCGTTCGGTCGTGGAGCACAGATACGCAGTATTTT. This codes for CSVRSWSTDTQYF.

V usage is TRBV11-2 and J usage is TRBJ2-1; 8 nucleotides line up with TRBD2. Germline CDR1 is SGHAT and CDR2 is FQNNGV. This CDR3 has 19 amino acids. V gave up 5 bases and J gave up 1 base; unmatched junction bases: 16. For the CDR3, the DNA is TGTGCCAGCAGCCCCGGGGGGGGCGGGGCGGGAGGATCCTACAATGAGCAGTTCTTC. This sequence encodes CASSPGGGGAGGSYNEQFF.

This clonotype was counted a single time. The chain recombines TRBV5-6 with TRBJ2-1; 9 bases are shared with TRBD1. This CDR3 has 15 residues. Germline trimming cut 5 bases from V and 4 bases from J; bases unmatched to any gene: 7. The V gene's germline CDR1 is SGHDT and CDR2 YYEEEE. The CDR3 nucleotides are TGTGCCAGCAGGACGGGACAGGGAAGGTACAATGAGCAGTTCTTC. Translation: CASRTGQGRYNEQFF.

The sample holds one count of this clonotype. This sequence joins TRBV29-1 and TRBJ2-3; D may match TRBD1 or TRBD2 (5 bases each). The CDR3 is 14 amino acids. Trimming took off 7 bases at V and 3 bases at J, with 17 bases between the two ends. From germline, CDR1 is SQVTM and CDR2 ANQGSEA. The CDR3 coding sequence is TGCAGCGGGAGAACTAGGGACCTAACAGATACGCAGTATTTT. It codes for CSGRTRDLTDTQYF.

The rearrangement joins TRBV10-3 to TRBJ2-3; TRBD1 matches 7 bases. Germline V gene sequence: CDR1 ENHRY, CDR2 SYGVKD. Trimming at V came to 2 bases and at J to 2 bases, leaving 1 base not matched to a gene. The CDR3 covers 14 residues. CDR3 DNA: TGTGCCATCAGTGAGGACAGGGACACAGATACGCAGTATTTT. Its protein is CAISEDRDTDTQYF.

In its sample, this clonotype was seen once. The chain combines TRBV6-1 with TRBJ1-5; D gene unclear. CDR3 length: 14 residues. CDR1 MNHNS and CDR2 SASEGT come from the germline V gene. Trimming cost V 7 bases and J 0 bases, with 10 bases left between them. The CDR3: CASKVKNSNQPQHF. In nucleotides, the CDR3 is TGTGCCAGCAAAGTGAAAAATAGCAATCAGCCCCAGCATTTT.

The rearrangement links TRBV29-1 to TRBJ1-1; TRBD1 agrees at 9 bases. The CDR3 consists of 12 residues. The V segment lost 7 bases and the J segment 5 bases; nucleotides outside the gene matches: 5. CDR1 SQVTM and CDR2 ANQGSEA come from the germline V gene. The chain's CDR3 is CSGDRDRTEAFF. As DNA, the CDR3 is TGCAGCGGGGACAGGGATAGGACTGAAGCTTTCTTT.

The CDR3 DNA sequence: TGTGCCAGCAGCTTCGTGACTAGCGGCACAGATACGCAGTATTTT. Its translation is CASSFVTSGTDTQYF. The chain recombines TRBV5-4 with TRBJ2-3; 8 bases align to TRBD2. V lost 2 bases and J lost 1; bases outside the gene matches: 3. Germline values: CDR1 SGHNT, CDR2 YYREEE (reference sequence). CDR3 length: 15 amino acids. Full variable domain (rest looked up from reference TRBV5-4 and TRBJ2-3): ETGVTQSPTHLIKTRGQQVTLRCSSQSGHNTVSWYQQALGQGPQFIFQYYREEENGRGNFPPRFSGLQFPNYSSELNVNALELDDSALYLCASSFVTSGTDTQYFGPGTRLTVL.

This chain links TRBV6-5 with TRBJ2-7; the match to TRBD2 covers 8 bases. Germline lookup yields CDR1 MNHEY and CDR2 SVGAGI. The CDR3 is made up of 15 amino acids. The V gene end was trimmed by 6 bases and the J gene end by 4 bases; junction bases not matched to a gene: 11. For the CDR3, the DNA is TGTGCCAGCAGAGATCCGGGACTAGTCCCGTACGAGCAGTACTTC. Protein sequence: CASRDPGLVPYEQYF.

This clonotype was picked up one time. V and J are TRBV29-1 and TRBJ2-5; D might be TRBD2 (6 bases). The CDR3 length is 13 residues. The V end was cut by 5 bases, the J end by 2 bases, with 12 bases between. Germline CDR1 is SQVTM and CDR2 is ANQGSEA. Here the CDR3 DNA reads TGCAGCGTTCCCCCGACTAGGCAAGAGACCCAGTACTTC. Translation gives CSVPPTRQETQYF.

This clonotype was found once. The rearrangement uses TRBV30 and TRBJ2-7, with D tentatively TRBD1 (5 bases). This CDR3 region has 15 residues. Trimming took 0 bases from V and 3 from J, leaving 15 bases between them. Germline V gene lookup returns CDR1 GTSNPN and CDR2 SVGIG (reference sequence). The CDR3 DNA is TGTGCCTGGAGTGTACGGCAGGGAAGAAGCTACGAGCAGTACTTC. This translates into CAWSVRQGRSYEQYF.

The chain is built from TRBV15 and TRBJ2-3, with D uncertain. Germline CDR1 and CDR2: LNHNV and YYDKDF (reference sequence). The CDR3 sequence is 14 residues long. V lost 0 bases, J lost 1 base, and 5 bases lay in between. CDR3 sequence: CATSREGGTDTQYF. As DNA, the CDR3 is TGTGCCACCAGCAGAGAGGGTGGCACAGATACGCAGTATTTT.

The chain links TRBV4-1 to TRBJ2-5, with 7 bases fitting TRBD1. There are 14 residues in the CDR3. Germline V gives CDR1 MGHRA, CDR2 YSYEKL. V was pared by 4 bases and J by 5 bases, with 7 bases of the junction left unmatched. The CDR3, as DNA: TGCGCCAGCAGCCTCACAGGGGCAAGGGAGACCCAGTACTTC. It is translated as CASSLTGARETQYF.

The sample holds one count of this clonotype. The V and J genes are TRBV7-9 and TRBJ1-1, with a weak D call TRBD1 (5 bases). CDR3 size: 14 residues. The germline V gene has CDR1 SEHNR and CDR2 FQNEAQ (reference sequence). V lost 2 bases and J lost 7, with 14 bases in between. CDR3: CASSLIGAGIEAFF. The CDR3 DNA is TGTGCCAGCAGCTTAATCGGGGCAGGAATTGAAGCTTTCTTT.

V and J are TRBV4-2 and TRBJ1-3, with 8 bases matching TRBD1. The CDR3 length is 19 residues. V was clipped by 0 bases and J by 4 bases; unmatched bases: 14. Germline CDR1 reads LGHNA; CDR2 reads YNFKEQ. This CDR3 is CASSQDLTQLDRAGNTIYF. The CDR3 DNA follows: TGTGCCAGCAGCCAAGATCTAACCCAACTGGACAGGGCGGGAAACACCATATATTTT.

A word on this clonotype: A junction boundary mismatches the germline segment, possibly from a read error. Here the CDR3 reads CSAREDRGSALF. The CDR3 DNA is TGCAGTGCTAGGGAGGACAGGGGGTCTGCCCTATTC. The gene calls are TRBV20-1 and TRBJ1-2, with TRBD1 matching over 10 bases. The CDR3 is 12 residues long. The germline V gene has CDR1 DFQATT and CDR2 SNEGSKA (reference sequence).

As regards this clonotype: One junction end disagrees with the germline gene, perhaps due to a read error. The chain is built from TRBV6-5 and TRBJ2-7; D is possibly TRBD1 (6 bases). The CDR3 is 15 amino acids. Germline values: CDR1 MNHEY, CDR2 SVGAGI. The DNA of the CDR3 is TGTGCCAGCAGTAGGGGACAAGAGGGCTCCAACGAGCAGTACTTC. Residues: CASSRGQEGSNEQYF.

The V gene is TRBV2, the J gene TRBJ2-1, with 13 positions matching TRBD2. This CDR3 region has 17 residues. Germline CDR1 is SNHLY and CDR2 is FYNNEI. V lost 4 bases, J lost 2 bases, and 5 bases stayed unmatched. CDR3 residues: CASSASGLAGAYNEQFF. CDR3 nucleotides: TGTGCCAGCAGTGCTAGTGGACTAGCGGGAGCCTACAATGAGCAGTTCTTC.

The chain uses TRBV7-2 and TRBJ2-1; the D gene is possibly TRBD1 (6 bases). Germline V gene lookup returns CDR1 SGHTA and CDR2 FQGNSA. V was trimmed by 5 bases and J by 6 bases, leaving 17 bases between them. The length of the CDR3 is 15 residues. The CDR3 nucleotides read TGTGCCAGCAGCCACAGGGTCCCCGGTACCAATGAGCAGTTCTTC. Its protein is CASSHRVPGTNEQFF.

V is TRBV30 and J is TRBJ1-2, with no clear D. Germline values: CDR1 GTSNPN, CDR2 SVGIG (reference sequence). Trimming took off 4 bases at V and 4 bases at J, with 16 bases between the two ends. The CDR3 sequence is 14 residues long. CDR3 in DNA: TGTGCCTGGACCCCCATACGATTAACCTATGGCTACACCTTC. This sequence encodes CAWTPIRLTYGYTF.

V usage is TRBV20-1 and J usage is TRBJ2-1; 12 positions match TRBD2. Germline V CDR1 and CDR2: DFQATT, SNEGSKA (reference sequence). J gave up 0 bases and V 0 bases, and 3 bases lay outside the gene matches. The CDR3 consists of 17 residues. CDR3 protein: CSARDTSGGSSYNEQFF. The CDR3 DNA follows: TGCAGTGCTAGAGATACTAGCGGGGGGAGCTCCTACAATGAGCAGTTCTTC.

V and J are TRBV5-1 and TRBJ2-3; 7 bases map to TRBD1. V shed 1 base, J shed 1 base, and the junction held 12 bases outside the gene matches. The CDR3 is made up of 18 amino acids. The germline V gene has CDR1 SGHRS and CDR2 YFSETQ. The CDR3 sequence: CASSLLGQTGSGTDTQYF. The DNA of the CDR3 is TGCGCCAGCAGCTTGCTGGGCCAGACAGGGAGCGGCACAGATACGCAGTATTTT.

The chain uses TRBV2 and TRBJ2-3; 8 bases map to TRBD1. The CDR3 has 12 amino acids. Trimming took 7 bases from V and 14 from J; bases not matched to a gene: 11. Germline V gene lookup returns CDR1 SNHLY and CDR2 FYNNEI. The CDR3 here is CASTQDREVRYF. In nucleotides, the CDR3 is TGTGCCAGCACCCAGGACAGGGAGGTCAGGTATTTT.

This chain uses TRBV6-6 with TRBJ2-7; TRBD1 matches 9 bases. V gave up 6 bases and J gave up 12 bases; unmatched junction bases: 6. Germline V CDR1 and CDR2: MNHNY, SVGAGI (reference sequence). This CDR3 has 11 residues. The CDR3 here is CASRRGQGLYF. In nucleotides, the CDR3 is TGTGCCAGCAGACGAGGACAGGGGTTGTACTTC.

The chain employs TRBV5-1 and TRBJ2-1; 8 positions agree with TRBD2. The germline V gene has CDR1 SGHRS and CDR2 YFSETQ. V trimming: 1 base; J trimming: 7 bases; junction bases outside the gene matches: 4. The CDR3 length is 14 residues. The CDR3 reads CASSLREGQNEQFF. The CDR3 nucleotides read TGCGCCAGCAGCTTGCGGGAGGGCCAGAATGAGCAGTTCTTC. The variable domain in full, with the rest retrieved from reference TRBV5-1 and TRBJ2-1, is KAGVTQTPRYLIKTRGQQVTLSCSPISGHRSVSWYQQTPGQGLQFLFEYFSETQRNKGNFPGRFSGRQFSNSRSEMNVSTLELGDSALYLCASSLREGQNEQFFGPGTRLTVL.

This sequence joins TRBV20-1 and TRBJ2-1; TRBD2 agrees at 10 bases. Germline lookup yields CDR1 DFQATT and CDR2 SNEGSKA (reference sequence). The CDR3 is 14 residues long. V was clipped by 5 bases and J by 7 bases; unmatched bases: 8. As DNA, the CDR3 is TGCAGTGCTGTTCCGGGACTAGCGAAGAATGAGCAGTTCTTC. Translation: CSAVPGLAKNEQFF.